One sample yielded the 25 T cell receptor beta chains listed below, sequenced in a study of T-cell reconstitution after alpha-beta-depleted transplantation in children. Library preparation (for TCRbeta) was performed with unique molecular identifiers. In TCRdb, the PCR reads were re-called with MiXCR into one record per CDR3 protein. The sample has approximately 200,000 distinct CDR3 sequences; about 14% are singletons. Sequencing used PBMCs from the stem cell graft donor, obtained from the stem cell graft. All receptors derive from a human donor who donated a stem cell graft to a child with acute lymphoblastic leukemia.

Ten or more counts support this clonotype. J is TRBJ2-1 and V is TRBV20-1; 12 positions match TRBD2. The CDR3 runs 17 residues. Looked up from germline, CDR1 is DFQATT and CDR2 is SNEGSKA (reference sequence). J gave up 8 bases and V 5 bases, and 16 bases lay outside the gene matches. The CDR3 protein is CSAPRTSGIRLYDEQFF. The CDR3 bases are TGCAGTGCTCCAAGGACTAGCGGGATAAGATTATACGATGAGCAGTTCTTC.

In its sample, this clonotype was seen many times. The chain links TRBV20-1 to TRBJ2-7; D not certain. This CDR3 has 14 residues. Germline V gene data show CDR1 as DFQATT and CDR2 as SNEGSKA (reference sequence). V was trimmed by 3 bases and J by 5 bases, leaving 17 bases between them. CDR3 nucleotides: TGCAGTGCTAGTGCGGACGGCGCCATGAACGAGCAGTACTTC. It specifies CSASADGAMNEQYF.

The sample holds many counts of this clonotype. The rearrangement uses TRBV20-1 and TRBJ2-2, with a tentative D call TRBD1 (6 bases). Germline assignment: CDR1 DFQATT and CDR2 SNEGSKA (reference sequence). The length of the CDR3 is 17 residues. Trimming removed 6 bases from V and 5 bases from J, with 25 bases in between. DNA for the CDR3: TGCAGTGCGGGGGCGAAGGGCAATGGCCCAGGGACCGGGGAGCTGTTTTTT. This sequence encodes CSAGAKGNGPGTGELFF.

This clonotype came up many times. The chain has TRBV11-3 and TRBJ2-7, with 8 bases that match TRBD2. The CDR3 runs to 15 residues. Germline V gives CDR1 SGHNT, CDR2 YENEEA. V was clipped by 5 bases and J by 4 bases; unmatched bases: 10. The CDR3 DNA follows: TGTGCCAGCAGCCCGGGAGGGGAGGGCCGATACGAGCAGTACTTC. Translation: CASSPGGEGRYEQYF.

This clonotype was observed a handful of times. This CDR3 reads CASSKGVGKESYEQYF. The CDR3 region has the DNA TGTGCCAGCAGCAAAGGCGTAGGGAAGGAAAGCTACGAGCAGTACTTC. The V and J genes are TRBV21-1 and TRBJ2-7. TRBV21-1 is a known pseudogene. The CDR3 consists of 16 residues.

This clonotype was detected ten times or more. This chain connects TRBV27 to TRBJ2-1; D is perhaps TRBD1 (5 bases). CDR1 is MNHEY and CDR2 is SMNVEV in the germline V gene (reference sequence). The V end was cut by 3 bases, the J end by 9 bases, with 21 bases between. This CDR3 contains 16 residues. CDR3 bases: TGTGCCAGCAGTTTGGGCATGGGGCTAATTCGGCCTGAGCAGTTCTTC. Residues: CASSLGMGLIRPEQFF.

At least ten counts were recorded for this clonotype. The chain combines TRBV25-1 with TRBJ1-3, with D possibly TRBD1 on 6 matching bases. This CDR3 comprises 17 residues. Trimming took 5 bases from V and 0 from J, leaving 17 bases between them. Germline CDR1 and CDR2: MGHDK and SYGVNS. Here the CDR3 reads CASSSSPGEISGNTIYF. The DNA of the CDR3 is TGTGCCAGCAGTTCATCTCCAGGGGAGATCTCTGGAAACACCATATATTTT.

The chain is built from TRBV20-1 and TRBJ2-5; 10 positions agree with TRBD2. V trimming: 2 bases; J trimming: 1 base; junction bases outside the gene matches: 4. Germline V gene data show CDR1 as DFQATT and CDR2 as SNEGSKA (reference sequence). The length of the CDR3 is 15 residues. CDR3 bases: TGCAGTGCTAGACAAACTAGCGGGGCCCAAGAGACCCAGTACTTC. Its protein is CSARQTSGAQETQYF.

This clonotype was picked up many times. DNA of the CDR3: TGTGCCAGCAGTCCCATAGCGGGACTCGGTGAGCAGTTCTTC. As protein: CASSPIAGLGEQFF. This sequence joins TRBV12-3 or TRBV12-4 and TRBJ2-1; 8 nucleotides align to TRBD2. The V segment lost 5 bases and the J segment 9 bases; nucleotides outside the gene matches: 9. The CDR3 runs 14 residues.

There are many counts of this clonotype. The J gene is TRBJ1-1, the V gene TRBV6-1; D not resolved. Per germline, CDR1 MNHNS and CDR2 SASEGT. This CDR3 region has 15 residues. Trimming removed 2 bases at V and 1 base at J, with 11 bases between. The CDR3 nucleotides read TGTGCCAGCAGTGAATGGAAGGGCACGAACACTGAAGCTTTCTTT. It specifies CASSEWKGTNTEAFF.

The rearrangement links TRBV18 to TRBJ1-4; 8 positions agree with TRBD1. V gave up 2 bases and J gave up 6 bases; unmatched junction bases: 5. This CDR3 spans 15 amino acids. Germline CDR1 and CDR2: KGHSH and LQKENI. The CDR3 DNA reads as TGTGCCAGCTCACCATCCCCGACAGGGGATGAAAAACTGTTTTTT. Residues: CASSPSPTGDEKLFF.

As for this clonotype: Since a much larger clone is just one base distant, this may be a read error. The V call is TRBV27, the J call TRBJ1-4, with TRBD1 matching over 9 bases. Germline CDR1 and CDR2: MNHEY and SMNVEV (reference sequence). This CDR3 has 15 amino acids. CDR3 sequence: CVSSPRDRVYEKLFF. The DNA of the CDR3 is TGTGTCAGCAGTCCACGGGACAGGGTTTATGAAAAACTGTTTTTT. Full variable domain (remainder filled in from reference TRBV27 and TRBJ1-4): EAQVTQNPRYLITVTGKKLTVTCSQNMNHEYMSWYRQDPGLGLRQIYYSMNVEVTDKGDVPEGYKVSRKEKRNFPLILESPSPNQTSLYFCVSSPRDRVYEKLFFGSGTQLSVL.

This clonotype was counted a few times. The rearrangement uses TRBV11-2 and TRBJ2-3; TRBD2 agrees at 15 bases. Germline lookup yields CDR1 SGHAT and CDR2 FQNNGV. This CDR3 has 17 residues. Germline trimming cut 1 base from V and 6 bases from J; bases unmatched to any gene: 5. This CDR3 reads CASSLGGLAGGWDTQYF. DNA for the CDR3: TGTGCCAGCAGCTTAGGGGGACTAGCGGGAGGTTGGGATACGCAGTATTTT.

This clonotype showed up many times. The rearrangement uses TRBV20-1 and TRBJ2-2; tentative D call: TRBD2 (6 bases). Trimming removed 2 bases from V and 7 bases from J, with 17 bases in between. CDR3 length equals 15 residues. CDR1 is DFQATT, CDR2 SNEGSKA, per germline (reference sequence). CDR3 protein: CSARLAGSGFGELFF. CDR3 nucleotides: TGCAGTGCTAGATTGGCCGGGAGTGGCTTCGGGGAGCTGTTTTTT.

This clonotype has a count of ten or more. The genes are TRBV7-8 and TRBJ2-4, with 7 bases fitting TRBD1. Germline CDR1 reads SGHVS; CDR2 reads FQNEAQ. Trimming cost V 4 bases and J 5 bases; bases outside gene matches: 2. This CDR3 is 13 amino acids long. The CDR3 sequence: CASSSGQENIQYF. The CDR3 region has the DNA TGTGCCAGCAGCTCTGGACAGGAAAACATTCAGTACTTC.

This chain connects TRBV20-1 to TRBJ2-7, with 12 bases aligning to TRBD2. This CDR3 is built from 15 residues. Germline trimming cut 6 bases from V and 6 bases from J; bases unmatched to any gene: 12. Germline V gives CDR1 DFQATT, CDR2 SNEGSKA (reference sequence). CDR3 nucleotides: TGCAGTGCCAAAATGACTAGCGGGGGTACCAGCGAGCAGTACTTC. It specifies CSAKMTSGGTSEQYF.

This clonotype showed up many times. The junction and the germline gene differ at one end; a read error may be behind it. The rearrangement joins TRBV20-1 to TRBJ2-7, with TRBD2 as a possible D gene (5 bases). There are 13 residues in the CDR3. Germline CDR1 reads DFQATT; CDR2 reads SNEGSKA (reference sequence). CDR3 coding DNA: TGCAGTGCGAGAGGAGGCGAACCCTACGAGCAGTACTTC. This gives the protein CSARGGEPYEQYF.

This clonotype was detected ten times or more. The genes are TRBV7-8 and TRBJ1-2, with D maybe TRBD1 (6 bases). The CDR3 consists of 13 residues. Germline V CDR1 and CDR2: SGHVS, FQNEAQ. V was clipped by 4 bases and J by 7 bases, with 13 bases between them. The CDR3 nucleotides read TGTGCCAGCAGCTATTCAGGGGACCCTGGCTACACCTTC. Translating gives CASSYSGDPGYTF.

The V gene is TRBV20-1, the J gene TRBJ2-1; D is uncertain. There are 12 residues in the CDR3. Germline CDR1 and CDR2: DFQATT and SNEGSKA (reference sequence). The V and J ends lost 3 bases and 4 bases respectively, with 7 bases between them. The CDR3 is CSASFRYNEQFF. The CDR3 nucleotides read TGCAGTGCTAGTTTTCGGTACAATGAGCAGTTCTTC.

This clonotype has at least ten counts. This sequence joins TRBV20-1 and TRBJ2-3; a possible D gene is TRBD2 (5 bases). Looked up from germline, CDR1 is DFQATT and CDR2 is SNEGSKA (reference sequence). The CDR3 extends over 14 amino acids. V was clipped by 5 bases and J by 1 base, with 13 bases between them. CDR3: CSAPLSGRTDTQYF. CDR3 DNA: TGCAGTGCTCCACTCAGCGGACGCACAGATACGCAGTATTTT.

This clonotype has a count of ten or more. The V gene is TRBV29-1, the J gene TRBJ2-1, with 11 bases identical to TRBD2. The ends lost 7 bases at V and 5 bases at J; junction bases unmatched: 4. Looked up from germline, CDR1 is SQVTM and CDR2 is ANQGSEA. The CDR3 loop spans 13 amino acids. The DNA of the CDR3 is TGCAGCGAAGGGACTAGCGGTAACAATGAGCAGTTCTTC. Translated, it gives CSEGTSGNNEQFF.

This clonotype appeared a few times. The rearrangement joins TRBV12-3 or TRBV12-4 to TRBJ2-6, with 9 bases aligning to TRBD1. V dropped 5 bases and J dropped 3; count of bases not matched to a gene: 5. CDR3 length equals 16 residues. CDR3 amino acids: CASSPWTGDGANVLTF. The CDR3, as DNA: TGTGCCAGCAGTCCCTGGACAGGGGATGGGGCCAACGTCCTGACTTTC.

This clonotype occurred many times. This chain's CDR3 is CSVGGQGPYGYTF. For the CDR3, the DNA is TGCAGCGTCGGGGGGCAGGGCCCCTATGGCTACACCTTC. This chain connects TRBV29-1 to TRBJ1-2, with a possible D match to TRBD1 (6 bases). This CDR3 has 13 residues. V was trimmed by 6 bases and J by 4 bases, leaving 15 bases between them. From germline, CDR1 is SQVTM and CDR2 ANQGSEA.

The sample holds many counts of this clonotype. The chain employs TRBV4-1 and TRBJ2-1, with 13 nucleotides matching TRBD2. V trimming: 2 bases; J trimming: 4 bases; junction bases outside the gene matches: 8. Germline V CDR1 and CDR2: MGHRA, YSYEKL. The CDR3 spans 18 residues. This chain's CDR3 is CASSQIIRTSGSYNEQFF. As DNA, the CDR3 is TGCGCCAGCAGCCAAATTATCCGGACTAGCGGGAGTTACAATGAGCAGTTCTTC.

There are a few counts of this clonotype. The rearrangement uses TRBV10-3 and TRBJ2-7; the match to TRBD1 covers 12 bases. With 10 bases clipped from V and 1 base from J, the junction kept 5 bases outside the gene matches. The CDR3 is made up of 14 amino acids. Germline V gene sequence: CDR1 ENHRY, CDR2 SYGVKD. The CDR3 is CATGQGARSYEQYF. CDR3 sequence (DNA): TGTGCCACGGGACAGGGGGCGAGGTCCTACGAGCAGTACTTC.